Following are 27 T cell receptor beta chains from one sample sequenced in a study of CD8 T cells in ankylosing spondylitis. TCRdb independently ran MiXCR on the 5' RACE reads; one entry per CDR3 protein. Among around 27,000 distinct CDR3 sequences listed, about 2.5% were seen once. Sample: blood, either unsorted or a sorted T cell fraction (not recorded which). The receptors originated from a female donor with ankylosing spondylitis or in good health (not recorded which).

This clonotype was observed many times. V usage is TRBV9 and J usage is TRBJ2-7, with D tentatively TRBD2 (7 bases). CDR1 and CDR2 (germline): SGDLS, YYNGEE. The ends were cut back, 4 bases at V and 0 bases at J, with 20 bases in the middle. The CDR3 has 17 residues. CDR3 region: CASSPLGGGTNSYEQYF. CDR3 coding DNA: TGTGCCAGCAGCCCCCTAGGGGGGGGAACCAACTCCTACGAGCAGTACTTC.

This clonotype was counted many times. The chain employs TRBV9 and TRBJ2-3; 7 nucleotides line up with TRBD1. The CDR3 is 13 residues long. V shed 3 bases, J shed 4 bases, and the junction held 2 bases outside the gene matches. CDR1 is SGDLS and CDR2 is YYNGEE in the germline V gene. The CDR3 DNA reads TGTGCCAGCAGCGCCACAGGGGCAGATACGCAGTATTTT. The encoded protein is CASSATGADTQYF.

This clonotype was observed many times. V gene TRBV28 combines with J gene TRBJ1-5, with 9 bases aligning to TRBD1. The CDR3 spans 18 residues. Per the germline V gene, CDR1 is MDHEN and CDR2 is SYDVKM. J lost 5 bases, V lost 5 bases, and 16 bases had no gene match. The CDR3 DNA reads TGTGCCAGCAGTGCCATACCGGGACAGGGTAAAGGGGATCAGCCCCAGCATTTT. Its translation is CASSAIPGQGKGDQPQHF.

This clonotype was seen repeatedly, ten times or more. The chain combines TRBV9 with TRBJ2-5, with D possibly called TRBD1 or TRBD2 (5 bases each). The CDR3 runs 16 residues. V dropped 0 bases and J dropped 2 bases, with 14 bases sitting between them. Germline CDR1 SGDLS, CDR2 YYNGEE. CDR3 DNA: TGTGCCAGCAGCGTAGATTTCGGGGCAGAACAAGAGACCCAGTACTTC. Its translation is CASSVDFGAEQETQYF.

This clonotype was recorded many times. CDR3 nucleotides: TGTGCCAGCAGCACCGGGGGGGAGCTGGTAGATACGCAGTATTTT. Protein product: CASSTGGELVDTQYF. The chain joins TRBV9 to TRBJ2-3; 8 positions match TRBD2. Trimming removed 4 bases from V and 5 bases from J; junction bases left unmatched: 9. The CDR3 loop spans 15 amino acids. Germline loops: CDR1 SGDLS, CDR2 YYNGEE.

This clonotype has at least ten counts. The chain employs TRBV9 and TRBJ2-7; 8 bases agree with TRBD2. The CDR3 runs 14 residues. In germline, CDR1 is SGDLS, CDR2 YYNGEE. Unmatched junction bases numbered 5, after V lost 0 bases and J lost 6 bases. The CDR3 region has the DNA TGTGCCAGCAGCGTAGACAGGGCGGGGGGCGAGCAGTACTTC. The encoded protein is CASSVDRAGGEQYF.

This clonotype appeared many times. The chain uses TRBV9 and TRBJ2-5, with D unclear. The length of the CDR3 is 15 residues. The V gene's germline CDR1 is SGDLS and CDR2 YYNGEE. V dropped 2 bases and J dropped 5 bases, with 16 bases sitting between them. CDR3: CASSVDPSRVETQYF. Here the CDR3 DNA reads TGTGCCAGCAGCGTGGACCCCTCGCGAGTGGAGACCCAGTACTTC.

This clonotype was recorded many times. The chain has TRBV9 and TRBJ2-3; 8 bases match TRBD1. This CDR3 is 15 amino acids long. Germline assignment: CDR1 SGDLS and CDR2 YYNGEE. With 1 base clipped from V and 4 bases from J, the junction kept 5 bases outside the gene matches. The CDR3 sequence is CASSVTDRAADTQYF. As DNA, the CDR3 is TGTGCCAGCAGCGTAACGGACAGGGCGGCAGATACGCAGTATTTT.

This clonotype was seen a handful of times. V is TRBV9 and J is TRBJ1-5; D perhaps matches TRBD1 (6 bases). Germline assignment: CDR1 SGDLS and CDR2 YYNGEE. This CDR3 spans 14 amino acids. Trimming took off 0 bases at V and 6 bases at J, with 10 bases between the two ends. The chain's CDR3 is CASSVGGGLQPQHF. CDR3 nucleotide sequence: TGTGCCAGCAGCGTAGGTGGGGGGCTTCAGCCCCAGCATTTT.

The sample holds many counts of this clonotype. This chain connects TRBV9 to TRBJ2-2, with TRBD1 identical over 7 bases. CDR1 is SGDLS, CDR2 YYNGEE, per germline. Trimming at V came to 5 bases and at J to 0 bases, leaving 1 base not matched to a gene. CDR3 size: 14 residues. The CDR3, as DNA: TGTGCCAGCAGTGGGACAGCGAACACCGGGGAGCTGTTTTTT. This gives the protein CASSGTANTGELFF.

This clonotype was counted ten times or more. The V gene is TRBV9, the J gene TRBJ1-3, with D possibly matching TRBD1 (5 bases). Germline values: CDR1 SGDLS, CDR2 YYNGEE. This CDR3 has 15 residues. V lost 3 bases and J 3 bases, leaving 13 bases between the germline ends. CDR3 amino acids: CASSGTQGGGNTIYF. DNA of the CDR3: TGTGCCAGCAGCGGAACGCAGGGTGGTGGAAACACCATATATTTT. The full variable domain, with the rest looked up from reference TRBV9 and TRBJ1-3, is DSGVTQTPKHLITATGQRVTLRCSPRSGDLSVYWYQQSLDQGLQFLIQYYNGEERAKGNILERFSAQQFPDLHSELNLSSLELGDSALYFCASSGTQGGGNTIYFGEGSWLTVV.

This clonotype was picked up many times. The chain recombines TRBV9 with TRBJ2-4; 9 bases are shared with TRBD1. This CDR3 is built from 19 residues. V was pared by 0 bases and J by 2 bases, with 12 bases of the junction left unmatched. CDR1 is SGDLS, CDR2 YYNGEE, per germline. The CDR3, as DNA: TGTGCCAGCAGCGTAGGGGACAGGGTGGCCGGAGGGACCAAAAACATTCAGTACTTC. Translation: CASSVGDRVAGGTKNIQYF.

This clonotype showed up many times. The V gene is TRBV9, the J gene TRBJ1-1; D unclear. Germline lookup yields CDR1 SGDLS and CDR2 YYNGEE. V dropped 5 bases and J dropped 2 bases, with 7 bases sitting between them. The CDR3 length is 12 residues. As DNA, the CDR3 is TGTGCCAGCAGTGCGATTAACACTGAAGCTTTCTTT. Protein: CASSAINTEAFF. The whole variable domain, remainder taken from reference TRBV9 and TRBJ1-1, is DSGVTQTPKHLITATGQRVTLRCSPRSGDLSVYWYQQSLDQGLQFLIQYYNGEERAKGNILERFSAQQFPDLHSELNLSSLELGDSALYFCASSAINTEAFFGQGTRLTVV.

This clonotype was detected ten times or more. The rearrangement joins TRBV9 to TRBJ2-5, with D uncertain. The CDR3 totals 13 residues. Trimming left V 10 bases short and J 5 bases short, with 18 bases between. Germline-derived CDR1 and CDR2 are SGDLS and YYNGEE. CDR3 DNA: TGTGCCTCCGGTTCCAGTGGCTTGGAGACCCAGTACTTC. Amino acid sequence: CASGSSGLETQYF.

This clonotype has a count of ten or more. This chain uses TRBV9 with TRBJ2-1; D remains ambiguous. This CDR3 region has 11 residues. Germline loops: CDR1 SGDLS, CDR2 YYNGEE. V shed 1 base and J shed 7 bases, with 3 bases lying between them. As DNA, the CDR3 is TGTGCCAGCAGCGTACTTAATGAGCAGTTCTTC. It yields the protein CASSVLNEQFF.

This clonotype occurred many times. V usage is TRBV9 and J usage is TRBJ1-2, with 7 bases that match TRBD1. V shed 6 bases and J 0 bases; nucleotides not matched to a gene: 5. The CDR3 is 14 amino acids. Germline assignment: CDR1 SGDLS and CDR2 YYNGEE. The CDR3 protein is CASTGQVANYGYTF. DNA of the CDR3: TGTGCCAGCACAGGACAGGTAGCTAACTATGGCTACACCTTC. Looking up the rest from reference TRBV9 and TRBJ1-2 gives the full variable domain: DSGVTQTPKHLITATGQRVTLRCSPRSGDLSVYWYQQSLDQGLQFLIQYYNGEERAKGNILERFSAQQFPDLHSELNLSSLELGDSALYFCASTGQVANYGYTFGSGTRLTVV.

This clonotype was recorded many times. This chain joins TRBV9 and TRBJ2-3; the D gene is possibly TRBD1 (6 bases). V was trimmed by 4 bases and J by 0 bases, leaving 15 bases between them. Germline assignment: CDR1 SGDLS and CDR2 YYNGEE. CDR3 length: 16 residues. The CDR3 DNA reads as TGTGCCAGCAGCCCGGGACATCAAACTAGCACAGATACGCAGTATTTT. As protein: CASSPGHQTSTDTQYF.

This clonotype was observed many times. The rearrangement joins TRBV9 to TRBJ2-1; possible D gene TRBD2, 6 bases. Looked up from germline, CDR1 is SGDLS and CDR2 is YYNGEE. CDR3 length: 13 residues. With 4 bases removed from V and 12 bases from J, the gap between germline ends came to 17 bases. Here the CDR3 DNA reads TGTGCCAGCAGCCTCCATGAGGGAGGTCGGCAGTTCTTC. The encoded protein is CASSLHEGGRQFF.

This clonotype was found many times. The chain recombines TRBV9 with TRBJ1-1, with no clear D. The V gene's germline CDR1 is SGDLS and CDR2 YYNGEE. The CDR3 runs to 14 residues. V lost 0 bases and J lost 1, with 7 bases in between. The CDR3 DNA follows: TGTGCCAGCAGCGTAGGCGTGGGGAACACTGAAGCTTTCTTT. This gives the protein CASSVGVGNTEAFF.

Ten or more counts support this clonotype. CDR3 nucleotides: TGTGCCAGCAGCGGGGACACTGAAGCTTTCTTT. Its protein product is CASSGDTEAFF. The chain links TRBV9 to TRBJ1-1; D ambiguous. The CDR3 length is 11 residues. V was cut by 3 bases and J by 3 bases, with 3 bases left in between. Looked up from germline, CDR1 is SGDLS and CDR2 is YYNGEE.

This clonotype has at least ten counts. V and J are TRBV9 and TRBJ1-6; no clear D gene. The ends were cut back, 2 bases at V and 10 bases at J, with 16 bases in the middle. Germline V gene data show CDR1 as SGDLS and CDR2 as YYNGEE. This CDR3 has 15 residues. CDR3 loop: CASSVEADVGSPLHF. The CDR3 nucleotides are TGTGCCAGCAGCGTTGAGGCCGACGTAGGCTCACCCCTCCACTTT.

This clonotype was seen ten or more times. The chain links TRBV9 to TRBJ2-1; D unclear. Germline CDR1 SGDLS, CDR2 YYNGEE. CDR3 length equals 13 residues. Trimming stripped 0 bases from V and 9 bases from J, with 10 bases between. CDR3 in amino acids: CASSVEYKTEQFF. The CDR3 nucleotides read TGTGCCAGCAGCGTAGAATATAAGACTGAGCAGTTCTTC.

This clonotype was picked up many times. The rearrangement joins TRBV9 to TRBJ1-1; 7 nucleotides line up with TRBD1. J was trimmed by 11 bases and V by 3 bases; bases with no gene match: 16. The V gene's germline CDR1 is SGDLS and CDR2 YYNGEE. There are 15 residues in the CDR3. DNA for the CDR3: TGTGCCAGCAGCGCAACAGGGGCAGCTTCCGTCTCGGCTTTCTTT. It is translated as CASSATGAASVSAFF.

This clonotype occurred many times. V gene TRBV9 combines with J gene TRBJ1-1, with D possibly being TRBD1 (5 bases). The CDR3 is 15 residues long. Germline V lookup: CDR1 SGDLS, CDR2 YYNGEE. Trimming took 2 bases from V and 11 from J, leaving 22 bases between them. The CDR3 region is CASSVSDGATAGAFF. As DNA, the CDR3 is TGTGCCAGCAGCGTCTCCGATGGGGCTACCGCCGGGGCTTTCTTT.

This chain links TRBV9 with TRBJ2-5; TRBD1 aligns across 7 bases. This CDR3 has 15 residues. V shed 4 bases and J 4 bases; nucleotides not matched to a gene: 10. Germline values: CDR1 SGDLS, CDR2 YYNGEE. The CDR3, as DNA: TGTGCCAGCAGCCCAAACCCCACAGGGGCAGAGACCCAGTACTTC. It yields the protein CASSPNPTGAETQYF.

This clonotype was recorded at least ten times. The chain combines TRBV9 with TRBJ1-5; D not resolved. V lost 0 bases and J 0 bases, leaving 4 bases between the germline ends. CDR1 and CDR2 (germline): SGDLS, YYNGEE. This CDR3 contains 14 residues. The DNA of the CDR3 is TGTGCCAGCAGCGTAGGCCATAGCAATCAGCCCCAGCATTTT. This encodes CASSVGHSNQPQHF.

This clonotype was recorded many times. The CDR3 loop reads CASSVGVDPSHEQYF. CDR3 DNA: TGTGCCAGCAGCGTGGGGGTTGACCCATCCCACGAGCAGTACTTC. The chain employs TRBV9 and TRBJ2-7; the D call may be TRBD1 or TRBD2 (5 bases each). Per germline, CDR1 SGDLS and CDR2 YYNGEE. V was trimmed by 2 bases and J by 5 bases, leaving 17 bases between them. This CDR3 region has 15 residues.